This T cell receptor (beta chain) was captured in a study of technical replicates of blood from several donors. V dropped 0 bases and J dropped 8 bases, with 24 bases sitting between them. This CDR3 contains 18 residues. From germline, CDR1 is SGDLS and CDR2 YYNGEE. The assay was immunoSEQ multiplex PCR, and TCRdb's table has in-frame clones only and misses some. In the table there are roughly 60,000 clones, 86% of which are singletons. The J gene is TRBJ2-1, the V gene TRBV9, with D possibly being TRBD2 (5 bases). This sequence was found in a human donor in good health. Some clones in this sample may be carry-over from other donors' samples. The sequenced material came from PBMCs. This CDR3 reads CASSVATRREVLLDEQFF. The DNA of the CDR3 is TGTGCCAGCAGCGTAGCTACCCGACGGGAAGTCCTATTAGATGAGCAGTTCTTC.